The TCR beta chain under discussion was sequenced for a study of glioma-infiltrating T cells after dendritic cell vaccination. CDR1 ENHRY and CDR2 SYGVKD come from the germline V gene. Trimming stripped 0 bases from V and 6 bases from J, with 6 bases between. CDR3 size: 12 residues. As regards this clone: The antigen is unknown.

TCRB CDR3 was amplified from 2 ug genomic DNA or less. Data came from immunoSEQ multiplex PCR; TCRdb stores just in-frame clones and leaves some out. The table has about 87,000 clones, roughly four fifths seen once; the top ten hold about 6.8%. Time point indicated: after dendritic cell vaccination, including at tumor progression/relapse. Study observations and caveats: Higher pretreatment TIL content predicted longer progression-free time and survival.

This receptor was taken from a human donor with glioblastoma. The source material was blood, sampled after dendritic cell vaccination. The rearrangement joins TRBV10-3 to TRBJ2-7; D ambiguous. Here the CDR3 reads CAISESRSEQYF. CDR3 bases: TGTGCCATCAGTGAGTCGAGGAGCGAGCAGTACTTC.